The 12 T cell receptor beta chains presented below share a single source sample, sequenced in a study of T cell responses to AZD1222 COVID-19 vaccine. Using immunoSEQ multiplex PCR, the repertoire was profiled, and TCRdb retains in-frame clones only, with some absent. The table includes some 170,000 clones, 90% to 95% detected once. This sample comprised peripheral blood, obtained 28 days after the second AZD1222 dose. Receptors originate from an adult who received the AZD1222 COVID-19 vaccine.

J is TRBJ1-6 and V is TRBV7-3; D is uncertain. Looked up from germline, CDR1 is SGHTA and CDR2 is FQGTGA. V gave up 1 base and J gave up 10 bases, with 11 bases separating them. This CDR3 comprises 14 residues. The CDR3 bases are TGTGCCAGCAGCTTAATAGGGAGATCCTCACCCCTCCACTTT. Amino acids: CASSLIGRSSPLHF.

V gene TRBV7-2 combines with J gene TRBJ1-4; 7 nucleotides agree with TRBD1. Germline CDR1 and CDR2: SGHTA and FQGNSA. CDR3 length: 15 residues. V was pared by 0 bases and J by 8 bases, with 6 bases of the junction left unmatched. The CDR3 nucleotides are TGTGCCAGCAGCTTAGCGAGGGGGCTCGGAGAAAAACTGTTTTTT. It codes for CASSLARGLGEKLFF.

The chain is built from TRBV30 and TRBJ1-2, with D perhaps matching TRBD1 (6 bases). Germline assignment: CDR1 GTSNPN and CDR2 SVGIG (reference sequence). Deletions cut 0 bases from V and 2 bases from J, with 7 bases between. This CDR3 is built from 13 residues. The CDR3 nucleotides are TGTGCCTGGAGTGTAGGACAGAACTATGGCTACACCTTC. This encodes CAWSVGQNYGYTF.

The chain uses TRBV2 and TRBJ1-4, with no clear D. V was trimmed by 5 bases and J by 0 bases, leaving 10 bases between them. The CDR3 extends over 15 amino acids. The germline CDR1 and CDR2 sequences are SNHLY and FYNNEI. CDR3 sequence (DNA): TGTGCCAGCAGTCCAAACGGGGCAACTAATGAAAAACTGTTTTTT. Amino acids: CASSPNGATNEKLFF.

The genes are TRBV7-2 and TRBJ2-2; D gene unclear. The germline V gene encodes CDR1 SGHTA and CDR2 FQGNSA. Trimming cost V 0 bases and J 0 bases, with 8 bases left between them. CDR3 length: 16 residues. CDR3: CASSLAPVANTGELFF. The CDR3 bases are TGTGCCAGCAGCTTAGCTCCGGTGGCGAACACCGGGGAGCTGTTTTTT.

This chain joins TRBV7-9 and TRBJ2-2, with D possibly being TRBD1 (5 bases). Germline CDR1 and CDR2: SEHNR and FQNEAQ (reference sequence). The CDR3 sequence is 14 residues long. V lost 3 bases to trimming and J lost 7 bases, with 12 bases between them. The CDR3 loop reads CASSFSGASGELFF. The CDR3 nucleotides read TGTGCCAGCAGCTTTTCTGGGGCTAGCGGGGAGCTGTTTTTT.

The chain links TRBV27 to TRBJ1-2; D not certain. V lost 5 bases and J lost 8, with 24 bases in between. Germline values: CDR1 MNHEY, CDR2 SMNVEV (reference sequence). This CDR3 has 16 amino acids. The chain's CDR3 is CASSPNPGGPPRGYTF. The CDR3 nucleotides read TGTGCCAGCAGTCCCAATCCCGGAGGACCTCCGCGGGGCTACACCTTC.

V and J are TRBV6-5 and TRBJ2-1; D is uncertain. The CDR3 is 14 amino acids. V shed 7 bases and J shed 4 bases, with 14 bases lying between them. Germline V gene data show CDR1 as MNHEY and CDR2 as SVGAGI. The CDR3 DNA reads TGTGCCAGCACGGAAAGAGCTAGTTACAATGAGCAGTTCTTC. Encoded protein: CASTERASYNEQFF.

V usage is TRBV11-2 and J usage is TRBJ2-2, with D hard to call. Trimming pared 0 bases from V and 6 bases from J, leaving 8 bases between. The CDR3 has 14 residues. The germline V gene has CDR1 SGHAT and CDR2 FQNNGV. In DNA, the CDR3 is TGTGCCAGCAGCTTAGAGGTTGGGTCCGGGGAGCTGTTTTTT. This sequence encodes CASSLEVGSGELFF.

The rearrangement uses TRBV9 and TRBJ2-5; 11 bases map to TRBD1. Germline loops: CDR1 SGDLS, CDR2 YYNGEE. V shed 4 bases and J 5 bases; nucleotides not matched to a gene: 10. The CDR3 covers 16 residues. The CDR3 nucleotides read TGTGCCAGCAGCTCCCGGACAGGGGGCGGAGTGGAGACCCAGTACTTC. Amino acids: CASSSRTGGGVETQYF.

This sequence joins TRBV7-3 and TRBJ2-1, with D maybe TRBD1 (6 bases). The CDR3 runs to 15 residues. The V gene's germline CDR1 is SGHTA and CDR2 FQGTGA. V lost 5 bases and J 7 bases, leaving 18 bases between the germline ends. Here the CDR3 reads CASSPRGVGANEQFF. In DNA, the CDR3 is TGTGCCAGCAGCCCACGGGGAGTGGGGGCTAATGAGCAGTTCTTC.

The gene calls are TRBV7-9 and TRBJ2-7; the D gene is possibly TRBD1 (5 bases). Between the trimmed V and J ends, which lost 5 bases and 3 bases, there was a span of 14 bases. The germline gives CDR1 SEHNR, CDR2 FQNEAQ (reference sequence). CDR3 length: 14 amino acids. As DNA, the CDR3 is TGTGCCAGCAGCAAAAAAGGGGATATCTACGAGCAGTACTTC. Translated, it gives CASSKKGDIYEQYF.